This TCR beta chain came from a study of T cells in Graves' hyperthyroidism and ophthalmopathy. RNA transcripts yielded amplified TCR beta CDR3 regions. The HTBI primer set was used in a first-round RT-PCR of the TCR CDR3. TCRdb recomputed calls from the multiplex PCR reads with MiXCR, one row per CDR3 protein. Found here are 300,000 to 400,000 distinct CDR3 sequences, approximately 14% of them singletons; the top ten hold around 10%. The TCR sequence derives from a woman aged 60-75 years with Graves' hyperthyroidism. Sequenced sample: blood.

The CDR3 protein is CASSVGAGGPYQETQYF. In nucleotides, the CDR3 is TGTGCCAGCAGCGTGGGGGCAGGGGGCCCGTACCAAGAGACCCAGTACTTC. The chain is built from TRBV9 and TRBJ2-5; 8 bases match TRBD1. The CDR3 is made up of 17 amino acids. Germline CDR1 is SGDLS and CDR2 is YYNGEE. V was clipped by 2 bases and J by 0 bases; unmatched bases: 9.